A single sample gave rise to the 10 T cell receptor beta chains below, sequenced in a study of T cell responses to AZD1222 COVID-19 vaccine. TCRdb keeps only in-frame clones here, not all; method: immunoSEQ multiplex PCR. Of a few hundred thousand clones in the sample, more than 80% are singletons; the top ten hold less than 0.6%. The starting material was peripheral blood, obtained on day 0 of AZD1222 vaccination. The receptors originated from an adult in good health.

Regarding this clone: An end of the junction differs from the germline gene, which may be a read error. J is TRBJ1-1 and V is TRBV7-9; 8 bases line up with TRBD1. CDR3 length: 18 residues. The germline CDR1 and CDR2 sequences are SEHNR and FQNEAQ (reference sequence). The CDR3 coding sequence is TGTGCCAGCAGTTTAGTTCGCGGCAGGGGGCAGAGGCACACTGAAGCTTTCTTT. It specifies CASSLVRGRGQRHTEAFF.

The chain couples TRBV19 to TRBJ2-1, with D possibly matching TRBD2 (5 bases). The length of the CDR3 is 13 residues. Germline lookup yields CDR1 LNHDA and CDR2 SQIVND (reference sequence). With 5 bases removed from V and 2 bases from J, the gap between germline ends came to 7 bases. CDR3 in DNA: TGTGCCAGTAGTGAGACTACCTACAATGAGCAGTTCTTC. It translates to CASSETTYNEQFF.

V is TRBV7-3 and J is TRBJ2-7; perhaps D is TRBD1 or TRBD2 (5 bases each). The CDR3 runs 14 residues. V lost 5 bases, J lost 2 bases, and 13 bases lay in between. The germline CDR1 and CDR2 sequences are SGHTA and FQGTGA. CDR3 DNA sequence: TGTGCCAGCAGCCAGGGACGCGAGACCTACGAGCAGTACTTC. Its translation is CASSQGRETYEQYF.

V gene TRBV7-9 combines with J gene TRBJ2-1; TRBD1 aligns across 10 bases. Trimming at V came to 5 bases and at J to 0 bases, leaving 4 bases not matched to a gene. CDR1 and CDR2 from the germline V gene are SEHNR and FQNEAQ (reference sequence). This CDR3 has 16 amino acids. CDR3 nucleotide sequence: TGTGCCAGCAGCCCCCGACAGGGGGCCTCCTACAATGAGCAGTTCTTC. This gives the protein CASSPRQGASYNEQFF.

V is TRBV19 and J is TRBJ1-4, with a possible D match to TRBD1 (5 bases). Trimming left V 5 bases short and J 0 bases short, with 13 bases between. The CDR3 runs 16 residues. In germline, CDR1 is LNHDA, CDR2 SQIVND (reference sequence). In DNA, the CDR3 is TGTGCCAGTAGTGGCAGACAGCCTGCAACTAATGAAAAACTGTTTTTT. The encoded protein is CASSGRQPATNEKLFF.

The genes are TRBV12-3 or TRBV12-4 and TRBJ1-2; TRBD1 aligns across 7 bases. This CDR3 is 13 amino acids long. The J segment lost 7 bases and the V segment lost 6 bases, leaving 8 bases of the junction unmatched. CDR3 sequence (DNA): TGTGCCAGCAGGCAAGGACAGGAGGCTGGCTACACCTTC. Its translation is CASRQGQEAGYTF.

V gene TRBV5-6 combines with J gene TRBJ2-7; D is undetermined. The length of the CDR3 is 11 residues. V shed 4 bases and J shed 1 base, with 3 bases lying between them. CDR1 is SGHDT, CDR2 YYEEEE, per germline. The CDR3 region is CASSRSYEQYF. CDR3 nucleotides: TGTGCCAGCAGCCGTTCCTACGAGCAGTACTTC. Variable domain in full (rest from reference TRBV5-6 and TRBJ2-7): DAGVTQSPTHLIKTRGQQVTLRCSPKSGHDTVSWYQQALGQGPQFIFQYYEEEERQRGNFPDRFSGHQFPNYSSELNVNALLLGDSALYLCASSRSYEQYFGPGTRLTVT.

The rearrangement joins TRBV5-1 to TRBJ1-6; a possible D gene is TRBD1 (6 bases). The CDR3 runs 12 residues. Deletions cut 4 bases from V and 10 bases from J, with 9 bases between. Germline V gives CDR1 SGHRS, CDR2 YFSETQ. CDR3 DNA: TGCGCCAGCAGCCCGCAGGGGTCACCCCTCCACTTT. Translating gives CASSPQGSPLHF.

The rearrangement joins TRBV7-2 to TRBJ2-7, with a possible D match to TRBD1 (6 bases). CDR1 and CDR2 (germline): SGHTA, FQGNSA. The V end lost 3 bases, the J end lost 0 bases, and 9 bases lay between the germline ends. There are 14 residues in the CDR3. Here the CDR3 DNA reads TGTGCCAGCAGCTTCCCAGGGGACTCCTACGAGCAGTACTTC. It codes for CASSFPGDSYEQYF.

This rearrangement joins TRBV29-1 to TRBJ1-1; 7 nucleotides agree with TRBD1. CDR3 length: 15 amino acids. Germline-derived CDR1 and CDR2 are SQVTM and ANQGSEA. Trimming removed 6 bases from V and 11 bases from J; junction bases left unmatched: 21. The CDR3 is CSVRRSGRGPRAAFF. CDR3 nucleotide sequence: TGCAGCGTCCGAAGGTCGGGAAGGGGGCCTCGGGCGGCTTTCTTT.